The next 26 T cell receptor beta chains were all read from a single sample in a study of blood T cell repertoires in COVID-19. Repertoires were generated with immunoSEQ multiplex PCR, while TCRdb's copy carries only in-frame clones and drops some. Here the sample spans tens of thousands of clones, around 92% being singletons. The sample comprised peripheral blood. The receptors were gathered from a middle-aged man with active COVID-19.

This chain joins TRBV10-3 and TRBJ2-1, with D unclear. CDR3 size: 13 residues. Germline CDR1 and CDR2: ENHRY and SYGVKD. The ends were cut back, 2 bases at V and 6 bases at J, with 8 bases in the middle. CDR3 in DNA: TGTGCCATCAGTGAGAGCGAGAGCAATGAGCAGTTCTTC. Protein sequence: CAISESESNEQFF.

J is TRBJ2-3 and V is TRBV7-9; D may be TRBD1 (6 bases). V was pared by 5 bases and J by 4 bases, with 19 bases between. The germline CDR1 and CDR2 sequences are SEHNR and FQNEAQ (reference sequence). This CDR3 is 16 amino acids long. The CDR3 DNA reads TGTGCCAGCAGCACGCAGCTCAGGGGAAACGCAGATACGCAGTATTTT. Residues: CASSTQLRGNADTQYF.

V gene TRBV25-1 combines with J gene TRBJ1-2; 7 bases agree with TRBD1. CDR1 is MGHDK, CDR2 SYGVNS, per germline. CDR3 length: 15 amino acids. The V segment lost 5 bases and the J segment 8 bases; nucleotides outside the gene matches: 14. The CDR3 loop is CASSPHLGQISGYTF. CDR3 bases: TGTGCCAGCAGTCCTCACCTGGGACAGATTTCCGGCTACACCTTC.

Worth noting for this clone: A junction boundary mismatches the germline segment, possibly from a read error. The chain is built from TRBV7-9 and TRBJ1-1; TRBD1 might be the D (5 bases). Germline CDR1 and CDR2: SEHNR and FQNEAQ (reference sequence). There are 13 residues in the CDR3. The CDR3 spells CASSLVRVTEAFF. CDR3 DNA sequence: TGTGCCAGCAGTTTAGTCAGGGTGACTGAAGCTTTCTTT. The variable domain in full, with the rest retrieved from reference TRBV7-9 and TRBJ1-1, is DTGVSQNPRHKITKRGQNVTFRCDPISEHNRLYWYRQTLGQGPEFLTYFQNEAQLEKSRLLSDRFSAERPKGSFSTLEIQRTEQGDSAMYLCASSLVRVTEAFFGQGTRLTVV.

CDR3 nucleotides: TGTGCCAGCAGCCCCTCCAGCGCTCACTACGAGCAGTACTTC. It encodes CASSPSSAHYEQYF. The rearrangement joins TRBV11-3 to TRBJ2-7; D unclear. Germline CDR1 and CDR2: SGHNT and YENEEA. Trimming shortened V by 5 bases and J by 3 bases, and 14 bases separated the two germline ends. The length of the CDR3 is 14 residues.

V usage is TRBV2 and J usage is TRBJ2-5, with 9 positions matching TRBD1. This CDR3 contains 12 residues. J lost 5 bases, V lost 7 bases, and 2 bases had no gene match. Germline values: CDR1 SNHLY, CDR2 FYNNEI. The CDR3 loop reads CASNDRGETQYF. CDR3 sequence (DNA): TGTGCCAGCAATGACAGGGGGGAGACCCAGTACTTC.

The V and J genes are TRBV10-2 and TRBJ1-1; D uncertain. CDR3 length equals 14 residues. Between the trimmed V and J ends, which lost 0 bases and 2 bases, there was a span of 7 bases. Germline CDR1 and CDR2: WSHSY and SAAADI. CDR3 amino acids: CASSESRSNTEAFF. CDR3 in DNA: TGCGCCAGCAGTGAGTCTCGCAGTAACACTGAAGCTTTCTTT.

The V and J genes are TRBV28 and TRBJ2-3; 12 positions agree with TRBD2. Germline V gene data show CDR1 as MDHEN and CDR2 as SYDVKM. Losses at the gene ends were 6 bases for V and 5 bases for J; bases not matched to a gene: 9. The CDR3 length is 16 residues. The CDR3 nucleotides are TGTGCCAGCAGCCCCCGCCTACTAGCGGGGGGAGATACGCAGTATTTT. This encodes CASSPRLLAGGDTQYF.

The chain couples TRBV27 to TRBJ2-3; 9 nucleotides line up with TRBD2. This CDR3 has 19 amino acids. The V gene end was trimmed by 0 bases and the J gene end by 3 bases; junction bases not matched to a gene: 13. Germline values: CDR1 MNHEY, CDR2 SMNVEV (reference sequence). CDR3 in DNA: TGTGCCAGCAGTTTATCACCCGGGGGTAGCGGGAGTAAAACAGATACGCAGTATTTT. It yields the protein CASSLSPGGSGSKTDTQYF.

The CDR3 coding sequence is TGCAGCGTATGGACAGCCACCACTGAAGCTTTCTTT. As protein: CSVWTATTEAFF. This chain joins TRBV29-1 and TRBJ1-1; D is possibly TRBD1 (6 bases). Germline V gene sequence: CDR1 SQVTM, CDR2 ANQGSEA. The V end lost 6 bases, the J end lost 4 bases, and 12 bases lay between the germline ends. The CDR3 length is 12 residues.

V is TRBV28 and J is TRBJ1-2; D gene uncertain. V lost 10 bases to trimming and J lost 0 bases, with 12 bases between them. Germline CDR1 reads MDHEN; CDR2 reads SYDVKM. The CDR3 runs to 13 residues. CDR3 protein: CATMPGSNYGYTF. Here the CDR3 DNA reads TGTGCCACCATGCCAGGTTCTAACTATGGCTACACCTTC.

The gene calls are TRBV5-1 and TRBJ2-5; maybe TRBD1 (5 bases). Trimming left V 5 bases short and J 5 bases short, with 13 bases between. The CDR3 spans 13 residues. In germline, CDR1 is SGHRS, CDR2 YFSETQ. The CDR3 region is CASRETGVETQYF. CDR3 bases: TGCGCCAGCAGGGAAACAGGTGTGGAGACCCAGTACTTC.

The CDR3 sequence: CASSRGGDRARNEQFF. The CDR3 DNA reads TGTGCCAGCAGCCGAGGAGGGGACAGGGCTAGGAATGAGCAGTTCTTC. The V call is TRBV11-3, the J call TRBJ2-1, with 9 bases fitting TRBD1. The germline CDR1 and CDR2 sequences are SGHNT and YENEEA. The CDR3 contains 16 residues. The junction had 12 bases not matched to a gene; V was cut back by 5 bases and J by 7 bases. Supplemented by reference TRBV11-3 and TRBJ2-1, the full variable domain reads EAGVVQSPRYKIIEKKQPVAFWCNPISGHNTLYWYLQNLGQGPELLIRYENEEAVDDSQLPKDRFSAERLKGVDSTLKIQPAELGDSAVYLCASSRGGDRARNEQFFGPGTRLTVL.

This clone was detected only once. The chain joins TRBV5-5 to TRBJ1-2; possibly TRBD1 for D (5 bases). V lost 4 bases to trimming and J lost 6 bases, with 19 bases between them. CDR3 length: 15 amino acids. The germline V gene encodes CDR1 SGHKS and CDR2 YYEKEE (reference sequence). CDR3 loop: CASSPRPGTPDGYTF. CDR3 nucleotide sequence: TGTGCCAGCAGCCCCCGCCCCGGGACTCCCGATGGCTACACCTTC. Full variable domain (rest looked up from reference TRBV5-5 and TRBJ1-2): DAGVTQSPTHLIKTRGQQVTLRCSPISGHKSVSWYQQVLGQGPQFIFQYYEKEERGRGNFPDRFSARQFPNYSSELNVNALLLGDSALYLCASSPRPGTPDGYTFGSGTRLTVV.

The chain combines TRBV12-3 or TRBV12-4 with TRBJ1-1; perhaps TRBD1 as D (5 bases). V lost 3 bases and J lost 11, with 16 bases in between. This CDR3 region has 13 residues. In nucleotides, the CDR3 is TGTGCCAGCAGTTTTAGTCAGGGCCAGAGGGCTTTCTTT. It specifies CASSFSQGQRAFF.

V is TRBV5-4 and J is TRBJ2-1, with TRBD1 identical over 10 bases. The CDR3 consists of 14 residues. Germline V gives CDR1 SGHNT, CDR2 YYREEE (reference sequence). J lost 4 bases, V lost 4 bases, and 2 bases had no gene match. DNA of the CDR3: TGTGCCAGCAGCGGGGGACAGGGGTACAATGAGCAGTTCTTC. The encoded protein is CASSGGQGYNEQFF. Full variable domain (rest looked up from reference TRBV5-4 and TRBJ2-1): ETGVTQSPTHLIKTRGQQVTLRCSSQSGHNTVSWYQQALGQGPQFIFQYYREEENGRGNFPPRFSGLQFPNYSSELNVNALELDDSALYLCASSGGQGYNEQFFGPGTRLTVL.

The rearrangement joins TRBV6-5 to TRBJ2-7, with 9 bases identical to TRBD2. The V and J ends lost 3 bases and 0 bases, in that order; junction bases with no gene match: 6. CDR3 length: 16 residues. Germline V gene sequence: CDR1 MNHEY, CDR2 SVGAGI. The CDR3 bases are TGTGCCAGCAGTTATAGCGCTAGCGGGGACTCCTACGAGCAGTACTTC. As protein: CASSYSASGDSYEQYF.

This clone was picked up one time. The chain couples TRBV6-6 to TRBJ1-1, with D perhaps matching TRBD1 (5 bases). Per germline, CDR1 MNHNY and CDR2 SVGAGI (reference sequence). Trimming left V 2 bases short and J 4 bases short, with 11 bases between. The CDR3 spans 14 residues. CDR3 nucleotide sequence: TGTGCCAGCAGTTACGGGGGGGGGAGCACTGAAGCTTTCTTT. Protein sequence: CASSYGGGSTEAFF.

J is TRBJ2-2 and V is TRBV14; TRBD2 aligns across 10 bases. Germline trimming cut 3 bases from V and 5 bases from J; bases unmatched to any gene: 3. Germline CDR1 SGHDN, CDR2 FVKESK. The CDR3 runs to 15 residues. The chain's CDR3 is CASSQDSGGTGELFF. DNA of the CDR3: TGTGCCAGCAGCCAGGATAGCGGGGGGACCGGGGAGCTGTTTTTT.

The chain has TRBV10-3 and TRBJ2-1, with 9 bases identical to TRBD1. Germline V gene sequence: CDR1 ENHRY, CDR2 SYGVKD. This CDR3 comprises 16 residues. The V and J ends lost 6 bases and 4 bases, in that order; junction bases with no gene match: 10. CDR3 in DNA: TGTGCCATCAGCCCTCACCGGGACAGGGCGTACAATGAGCAGTTCTTC. It codes for CAISPHRDRAYNEQFF.

This clone turned up a few times. This rearrangement joins TRBV29-1 to TRBJ2-3; 10 bases are a match to TRBD1. The CDR3 consists of 14 residues. Germline trimming cut 4 bases from V and 4 bases from J; bases unmatched to any gene: 5. Germline loops: CDR1 SQVTM, CDR2 ANQGSEA. CDR3 coding DNA: TGCAGCGTTGTTGGGACAGGGGTGGCAGATACGCAGTATTTT. This translates into CSVVGTGVADTQYF.

The CDR3 bases are TGTGCCAGCAGCTCACAAGAGACCCAGTACTTC. Its translation is CASSSQETQYF. The gene calls are TRBV11-2 and TRBJ2-5; no clear D. CDR1 SGHAT and CDR2 FQNNGV come from the germline V gene. The V end was cut by 4 bases, the J end by 2 bases, with 2 bases between. The CDR3 covers 11 residues. The complete variable domain, with remaining parts taken from reference TRBV11-2 and TRBJ2-5, reads EAGVAQSPRYKIIEKRQSVAFWCNPISGHATLYWYQQILGQGPKLLIQFQNNGVVDDSQLPKDRFSAERLKGVDSTLKIQPAKLEDSAVYLCASSSQETQYFGPGTRLLVL.

This chain connects TRBV28 to TRBJ1-6; no firm D call. Between the trimmed V and J ends, which lost 3 bases and 8 bases, there was a span of 5 bases. Germline V gene data show CDR1 as MDHEN and CDR2 as SYDVKM. This CDR3 comprises 12 residues. The CDR3 region has the DNA TGTGCCAGCAGTTTCCCGGATTCACCCCTCCACTTT. This sequence encodes CASSFPDSPLHF.

This sequence joins TRBV3-1 (or the pseudogene TRBV3-2) and TRBJ2-1, with TRBD1 identical over 9 bases. Germline CDR1 reads LGHDT; CDR2 reads YNNKEL (reference sequence). This CDR3 is built from 21 residues. Germline trimming cut 6 bases from V and 0 bases from J; bases unmatched to any gene: 21. CDR3 nucleotides: TGTGCCAGCAGGCCCGTTTCCGGACAGGGGTTAAAGTGGGGCTCCTACAATGAGCAGTTCTTC. Translated, it gives CASRPVSGQGLKWGSYNEQFF.

J is TRBJ2-1 and V is TRBV15; TRBD2 might be the D (6 bases). This CDR3 contains 15 residues. The V end was cut by 5 bases, the J end by 4 bases, with 15 bases between. Per germline, CDR1 LNHNV and CDR2 YYDKDF (reference sequence). The CDR3 DNA reads TGTGCCACCAGCGACCGGGACTTCCCATACAATGAGCAGTTCTTC. Amino acid sequence: CATSDRDFPYNEQFF.

The gene calls are TRBV30 and TRBJ2-7; perhaps TRBD2 as D (5 bases). The CDR3 is made up of 16 amino acids. Germline V gene lookup returns CDR1 GTSNPN and CDR2 SVGIG (reference sequence). V was shortened by 5 bases and J by 2 bases, with 22 bases between the two germline ends. In DNA, the CDR3 is TGTGCCTGGGAGCTCCCTCGCGGAGGATTTCCCTACGAGCAGTACTTC. Residues: CAWELPRGGFPYEQYF. Using reference TRBV30 and TRBJ2-7 for the parts outside the CDR3, the full variable domain is SQTIHQWPATLVQPVGSPLSLECTVEGTSNPNLYWYRQAAGRGLQLLFYSVGIGQISSEVPQNLSASRPQDRQFILSSKKLLLSDSGFYLCAWELPRGGFPYEQYFGPGTRLTVT.